This T cell receptor (beta chain) came from a study of cytomegalovirus exposure and HLA in healthy donors. Study-wide results and caveats: Sequencing depth across donors, presence/absence analyses assumed, was roughly uniform. One later analysis reportedly identified an Asian-associated ancestry cluster that showed fewer N-insertions than the roughly 600-donor mean.

Donors had nominal health at sampling but likely had unrecorded immune exposures. The V gene's germline CDR1 is SGDLS and CDR2 YYNGEE. The ends were cut back, 3 bases at V and 5 bases at J, with 11 bases in the middle. The CDR3 is 14 amino acids. For this clone: The antigen remains unidentified.

PCR used 60 Vbeta primers and 13 Jbeta primers. The method was immunoSEQ multiplex PCR; TCRdb's version includes in-frame clones alone and lacks a portion of them. The sample yields under 150,000 clones, 70% to 90% seen once. The TCR sequence derives from a man aged 50 to 60 in good health and CMV-seronegative. The genes are TRBV9 and TRBJ2-2, with D maybe TRBD2 (5 bases). Specimen: PBMCs. Here the CDR3 reads CASSAKTGTGELFF. Here the CDR3 DNA reads TGTGCCAGCAGCGCCAAAACGGGGACCGGGGAGCTGTTTTTT. The full variable domain, its missing parts supplied by reference TRBV9 and TRBJ2-2, is DSGVTQTPKHLITATGQRVTLRCSPRSGDLSVYWYQQSLDQGLQFLIQYYNGEERAKGNILERFSAQQFPDLHSELNLSSLELGDSALYFCASSAKTGTGELFFGEGSRLTVL.